This T cell receptor (beta chain) was found in a study of blood T cells in healthy people across ages. Note on this clonotype: Its target is unknown.

Through a sample-barcoded 5' primer and a J-beta primer mix, a second PCR was run for 7 to 11 cycles. TCRdb reanalysed the 5' RACE reads using MiXCR and keeps one entry per CDR3 protein. The sample contains about 720,000 distinct CDR3 sequences, roughly 25% of which appear only once. Study results and caveats: What prevented conclusive comparison of naive and antigen-experienced cells was that PBMCs were unsorted.

V shed 6 bases and J 2 bases; nucleotides not matched to a gene: 11. Germline values: CDR1 SQVTM, CDR2 ANQGSEA. This CDR3 region has 16 residues. These records were also assigned to another study, of T cells of mothers and their children. That paper states: At a sensitivity of about 100 clones per million clonotypes, no persistent microchimeric T cell clones appeared.

The sequence came from a boy younger than 18 in good health. Sequenced: blood. This chain links TRBV29-1 with TRBJ1-2; 11 bases match TRBD1. The CDR3 spells CSVWTGGRRANYGYTF. The CDR3 DNA reads TGCAGCGTCTGGACAGGGGGCCGAAGAGCGAACTATGGCTACACCTTC.